Listed below are T cell receptor beta chains from one sample, sequenced in a study of cytomegalovirus exposure and HLA in healthy donors. TCRdb keeps only in-frame clones here, not all; method: immunoSEQ multiplex PCR. The sample yields 140,000 to 150,000 clones, about 70% seen once. The sequenced material came from PBMCs. These receptors were taken from a woman between 35 and 50 years old in good health and CMV-seronegative. Each CDR3 is given with its conserved first and last residue. The order of the fields is V gene, J gene, D gene, clone size, CDR3 length, CDR3 DNA, CDR3 protein. D genes are given only for firm matches. Part of the rows lack a size; the others show once, few, many or a class for expanded clones.

TRBV2	TRBJ1-6	.	.	14	TGTGCCAGCAGTGGCCAGGGAAATAATTCACCCCTCCACTTT	CASSGQGNNSPLHF
TRBV27	TRBJ1-2	TRBD1	.	13	TGTGCCAGCAGTTTTCAGGGACAGAATGGCTACACCTTC	CASSFQGQNGYTF
TRBV10-2	TRBJ2-7	TRBD1	.	13	TGCGCCAGCAGTGTGGGACAGATAGTCGAGCAGTACTTC	CASSVGQIVEQYF
TRBV6-5	TRBJ1-2	TRBD1	.	15	TGTGCCAGCAGTCCCGGACAGGGAGCTAACTATGGCTACACCTTC	CASSPGQGANYGYTF
TRBV7-6	TRBJ1-4	TRBD1	.	14	TGTGCCAGCAGCTTTAACAGGGGAGATGAAAAACTGTTTTTT	CASSFNRGDEKLFF
TRBV6-1	TRBJ1-2	.	.	13	TGTGCCAGCAGTGAAGCGGGGGGGGTCGGCTACACCTTC	CASSEAGGVGYTF
TRBV29-1	TRBJ1-1	TRBD1	.	14	TGCAGCGTTGAGGTCAGGGGGCGGAACACTGAAGCTTTCTTT	CSVEVRGRNTEAFF
TRBV7-6	TRBJ2-2	TRBD1	.	15	TGTGCCAGCAGCTTACACAGGGGTGGCACCGGGGAGCTGTTTTTT	CASSLHRGGTGELFF
TRBV6-4	TRBJ1-2	TRBD1	.	19	TGTGCCAGCAGTGGTTACCCGGGACAGGGGGCGATGGGCACCTATGGCTACACCTTC	CASSGYPGQGAMGTYGYTF
TRBV11-2	TRBJ2-7	.	.	16	TGTGCCAGCAGCCCGCCCGGCGGGGCCCGATTCTACGAGCAGTACTTC	CASSPPGGARFYEQYF
TRBV7-3	TRBJ1-4	.	.	15	TGTGCCAGCAGCTTGAACAGAGTAAAGAATGAAAAACTGTTTTTT	CASSLNRVKNEKLFF
TRBV5-1	TRBJ2-2	TRBD2	.	20	TGCGCCAGCAGCTTGGTTCCGACTAGCGGGTTTAACGCGAACACCGGGGAGCTGTTTTTT	CASSLVPTSGFNANTGELFF
TRBV2	TRBJ1-4	.	.	14	TGTGCCAGCAGTTACAGCCCGGTGGGTGAAAAACTGTTTTTT	CASSYSPVGEKLFF
TRBV27	TRBJ2-3	.	.	16	TGTGCCAGCAGTTCCCCGCCGGGGATTGTCACAGATACGCAGTATTTT	CASSSPPGIVTDTQYF
TRBV7-2	TRBJ2-1	TRBD2	.	15	TGTGCCAGCAGCTCCCTAGCGGGAGGGCCCTATGAGCAGTTCTTC	CASSSLAGGPYEQFF
TRBV2	TRBJ2-5	.	.	15	TGTGCCAGCAGTGATGGTCGGGGGAAGGGGGAGACCCAGTACTTC	CASSDGRGKGETQYF
TRBV6-4	TRBJ1-5	.	.	14	TGTGCCAGCATGCGGAGATATAGCAATCAGCCCCAGCATTTT	CASMRRYSNQPQHF
TRBV7-2	TRBJ2-3	.	.	15	TGTGCCAGCAGCTTAGTATCGACGGGTGGTGATACGCAGTATTTT	CASSLVSTGGDTQYF
TRBV2	TRBJ2-7	.	.	11	TGTGCCAGCAACGGAGGGGACGAGCAGTACTTC	CASNGGDEQYF
TRBV2	TRBJ1-2	.	.	14	TGTGCCAGCAGTCCGGGACGGGGGATTTATGGCTACACCTTC	CASSPGRGIYGYTF
TRBV7-9	TRBJ2-1	.	.	11	TGTGCCAGCAGTCGGACACTCGGGCAGTTCTTC	CASSRTLGQFF
TRBV29-1	TRBJ1-1	TRBD1	.	13	TGCAGCGGTGCCGAAGGACAGGGCACTGAAGCTTTCTTT	CSGAEGQGTEAFF
TRBV7-9	TRBJ1-2	.	.	12	TGTGCCAGCAGCCCCGGGGGTTGGGGCTACACCTTC	CASSPGGWGYTF
TRBV4-1	TRBJ1-1	TRBD1	.	18	TGCGCCAGCAGCCTTAGCCGGGACAGAGGGAATCTTGACACTGAAGCTTTCTTT	CASSLSRDRGNLDTEAFF
TRBV5-6	TRBJ2-1	.	.	15	TGTGCCAGCAGCATGCGCAGGGATCCCCACAATGAGCAGTTCTTC	CASSMRRDPHNEQFF
TRBV5-1	TRBJ1-2	.	.	13	TGCGCCAGCAGCAAGGACAGTAACTATGGCTACACCTTC	CASSKDSNYGYTF
TRBV30	TRBJ2-7	.	.	15	TGTGCCTGGAGCACGGTGACCGGGGGTGGATACGAGCAGTACTTC	CAWSTVTGGGYEQYF
TRBV15	TRBJ2-3	.	once	15	TGTGCCACCAGTCCCCAACCCACTAGCACAGATACGCAGTATTTT	CATSPQPTSTDTQYF
TRBV27	TRBJ2-6	.	.	15	TGTGCCAGCAGTGTCTCCCTCTCTGGGGCCAACGTCCTGACTTTC	CASSVSLSGANVLTF
TRBV5-6	TRBJ2-1	TRBD2	.	13	TGTGCCAGCACCCCTCGGGGCGGGGGTCAACAGTTCTTC	CASTPRGGGQQFF
TRBV19	TRBJ2-5	.	.	14	TGTGCCAGTAGTGACGGAGGGGCGGGCGAGACCCAGTACTTC	CASSDGGAGETQYF
TRBV5-1	TRBJ2-1	TRBD1	.	19	TGCGCCAGCAGCTTCCGGGACAGGGAAGCGAGGGGACCTTACAATGAGCAGTTCTTC	CASSFRDREARGPYNEQFF
TRBV13	TRBJ2-1	.	.	16	TGTGCCAGCAGCTTAGGCCTGAGATTCACCAACAATGAGCAGTTCTTC	CASSLGLRFTNNEQFF
TRBV5-1	TRBJ2-7	.	.	13	TGCGCCAGCAGCCCTGCGGGCTCCTACGAGCAGTACTTC	CASSPAGSYEQYF
TRBV6-5	TRBJ2-7	TRBD1	.	15	TGTGCCAGCAGCGGACCCGGGACAGGGGCCTACGAGCAGTACTTC	CASSGPGTGAYEQYF
TRBV18	TRBJ1-6	.	.	16	TGTGCCAGCTCACCACCGCCCCCACAGTATAATTCACCCCTCCACTTT	CASSPPPPQYNSPLHF
TRBV7-6	TRBJ2-1	.	once	13	TGTGCCAGCAGCTTATGGGAGGACAATGAGCAGTTCTTC	CASSLWEDNEQFF
TRBV5-1	TRBJ2-1	.	.	16	TGCGCCAGCAGCCCCCAAGGTACTAGCCTAGGGGATGAGCAGTTCTTC	CASSPQGTSLGDEQFF
TRBV9	TRBJ2-5	TRBD1	.	17	TGTGCCAGCAGCGTTGGACAGGGGGGAATCGTGGGGGAGACCCAGTACTTC	CASSVGQGGIVGETQYF
TRBV27	TRBJ1-3	.	.	16	TGTGCCAGCAGTTTAAATTCGGAAACAGCTGGAAACACCATATATTTT	CASSLNSETAGNTIYF
TRBV18	TRBJ1-2	TRBD1	.	13	TGTGCCAGCTCACCCGCAGACAGGGGGCCCCACACCTTC	CASSPADRGPHTF
TRBV19	TRBJ1-6	TRBD1	.	19	TGTGCCAGTAGTAAGGGCAGGGGCACAGGGGCCCCCCGGGAGAGGGCCCTCCACTTT	CASSKGRGTGAPRERALHF
TRBV28	TRBJ1-1	TRBD1	.	15	TGTGCCAGCAGTTACAGGGGGCGATGGAACACTGAAGCTTTCTTT	CASSYRGRWNTEAFF
TRBV28	TRBJ2-2	TRBD2	.	18	TGTGCCAGCAGTTTCGTATTCGGGGGGTATCCACCTGTCGGGGAGCTGTTTTTT	CASSFVFGGYPPVGELFF
TRBV27	TRBJ2-7	TRBD1	.	14	TGTGCCAGCAGTCCAACCCGGACAGGGATAGAGCAGTACTTC	CASSPTRTGIEQYF
TRBV23-1	TRBJ1-3	.	.	14	TGCGCCAGCAGCAGCCTCCAGGGAGGAAACACCATATATTTT	CASSSLQGGNTIYF